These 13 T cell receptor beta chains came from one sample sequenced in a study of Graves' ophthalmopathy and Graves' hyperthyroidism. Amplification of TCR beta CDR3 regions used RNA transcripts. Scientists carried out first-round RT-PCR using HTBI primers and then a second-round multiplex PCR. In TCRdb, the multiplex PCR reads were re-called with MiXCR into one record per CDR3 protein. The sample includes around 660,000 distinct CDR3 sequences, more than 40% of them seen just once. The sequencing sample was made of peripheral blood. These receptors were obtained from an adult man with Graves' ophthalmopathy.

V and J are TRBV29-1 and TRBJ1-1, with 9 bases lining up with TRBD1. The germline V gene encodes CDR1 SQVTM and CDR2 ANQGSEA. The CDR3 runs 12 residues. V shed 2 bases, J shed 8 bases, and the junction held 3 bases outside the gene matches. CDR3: CSVEQGTGEAFF. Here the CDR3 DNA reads TGCAGCGTTGAACAGGGGACAGGGGAAGCTTTCTTT.

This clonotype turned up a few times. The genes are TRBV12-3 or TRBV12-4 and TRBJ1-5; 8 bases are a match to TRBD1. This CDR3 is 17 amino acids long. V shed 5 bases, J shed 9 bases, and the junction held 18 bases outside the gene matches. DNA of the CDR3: TGTGCCAGCAGTACCAACGCCCCTACAGGGGGAGGGAGGCCCCAGCATTTT. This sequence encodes CASSTNAPTGGGRPQHF.

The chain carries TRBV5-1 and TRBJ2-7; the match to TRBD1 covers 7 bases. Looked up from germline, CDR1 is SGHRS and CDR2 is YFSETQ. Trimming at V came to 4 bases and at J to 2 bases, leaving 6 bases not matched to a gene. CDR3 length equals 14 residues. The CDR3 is CASSNRDSPYEQYF. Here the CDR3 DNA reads TGCGCCAGCAGCAACCGGGACAGCCCCTACGAGCAGTACTTC.

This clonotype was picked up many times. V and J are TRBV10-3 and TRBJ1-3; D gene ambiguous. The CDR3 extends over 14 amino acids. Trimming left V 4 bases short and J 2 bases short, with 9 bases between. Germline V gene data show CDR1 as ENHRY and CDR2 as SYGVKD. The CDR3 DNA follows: TGTGCCATCAGTGGGGCCGCGACTGGAAACACCATATATTTT. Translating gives CAISGAATGNTIYF.

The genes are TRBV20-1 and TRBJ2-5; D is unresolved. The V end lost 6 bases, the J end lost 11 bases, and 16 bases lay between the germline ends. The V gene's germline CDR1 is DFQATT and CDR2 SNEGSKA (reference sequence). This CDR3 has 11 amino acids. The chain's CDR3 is CSALERDTQYF. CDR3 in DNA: TGCAGTGCCCTAGAGAGAGATACGCAGTACTTC.

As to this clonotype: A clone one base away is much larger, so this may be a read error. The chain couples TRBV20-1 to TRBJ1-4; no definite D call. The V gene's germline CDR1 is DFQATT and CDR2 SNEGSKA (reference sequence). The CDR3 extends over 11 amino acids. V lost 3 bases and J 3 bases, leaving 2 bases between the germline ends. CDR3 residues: CSASPNEKLFF. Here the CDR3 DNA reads TGCAGTGCTAGTCCTAATGAAAAACTGTTTTTT.

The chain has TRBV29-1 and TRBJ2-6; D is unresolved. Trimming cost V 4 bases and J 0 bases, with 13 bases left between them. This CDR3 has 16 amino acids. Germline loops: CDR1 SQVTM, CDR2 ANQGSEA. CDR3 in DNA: TGCAGCGTTGGAAACAGATATGGCTCTGGGGCCAACGTCCTGACTTTC. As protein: CSVGNRYGSGANVLTF.

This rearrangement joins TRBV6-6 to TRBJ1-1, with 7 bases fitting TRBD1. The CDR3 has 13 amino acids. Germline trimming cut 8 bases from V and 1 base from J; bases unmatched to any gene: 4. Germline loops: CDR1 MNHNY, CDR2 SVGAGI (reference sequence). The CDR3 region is CASAGTANTEAFF. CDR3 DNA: TGTGCCAGCGCCGGGACAGCGAACACTGAAGCTTTCTTT.

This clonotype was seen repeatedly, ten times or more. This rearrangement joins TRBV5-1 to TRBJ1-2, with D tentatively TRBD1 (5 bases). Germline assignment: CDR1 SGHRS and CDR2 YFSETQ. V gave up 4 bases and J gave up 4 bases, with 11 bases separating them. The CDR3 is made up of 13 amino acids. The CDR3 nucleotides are TGCGCCAGCAGCCCGACAGCGACCTATGGCTACACCTTC. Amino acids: CASSPTATYGYTF.

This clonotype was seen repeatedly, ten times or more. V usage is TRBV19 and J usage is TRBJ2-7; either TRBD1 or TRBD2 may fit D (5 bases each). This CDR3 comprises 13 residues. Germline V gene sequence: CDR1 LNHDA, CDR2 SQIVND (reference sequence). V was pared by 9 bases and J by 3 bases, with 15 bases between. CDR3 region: CASASGRSYEQYF. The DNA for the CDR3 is TGTGCCAGCGCCTCGGGACGAAGCTACGAGCAGTACTTC.

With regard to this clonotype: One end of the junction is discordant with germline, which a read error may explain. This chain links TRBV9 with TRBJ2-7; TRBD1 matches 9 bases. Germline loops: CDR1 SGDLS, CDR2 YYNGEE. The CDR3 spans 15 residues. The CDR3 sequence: CTSSPPQGAIHEQYF. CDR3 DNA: TGTACCAGCAGCCCCCCACAGGGGGCGATTCACGAGCAGTACTTC.

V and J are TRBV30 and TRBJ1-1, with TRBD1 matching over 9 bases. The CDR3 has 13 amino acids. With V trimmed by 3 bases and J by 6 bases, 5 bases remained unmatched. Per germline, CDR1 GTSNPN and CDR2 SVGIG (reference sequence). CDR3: CAWSKRQGAEAFF. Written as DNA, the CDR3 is TGTGCCTGGAGCAAACGACAGGGGGCTGAAGCTTTCTTT. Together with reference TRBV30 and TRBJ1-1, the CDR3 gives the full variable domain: SQTIHQWPATLVQPVGSPLSLECTVEGTSNPNLYWYRQAAGRGLQLLFYSVGIGQISSEVPQNLSASRPQDRQFILSSKKLLLSDSGFYLCAWSKRQGAEAFFGQGTRLTVV.

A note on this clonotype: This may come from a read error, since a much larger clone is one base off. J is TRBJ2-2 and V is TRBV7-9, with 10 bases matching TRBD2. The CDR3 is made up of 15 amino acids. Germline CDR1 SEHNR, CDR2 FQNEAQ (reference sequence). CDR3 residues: CASSPAGGRPGELFF. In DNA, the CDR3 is TGTGCTAGCAGCCCAGCGGGGGGGCGACCCGGGGAGCTGTTTTTT.